This T cell receptor (beta chain) was sequenced during a study of identical twins. Study conclusions and caveats: It was out-of-frame TCR alpha sharing in monozygotic twins that models underestimated. Researchers reported excess low generation probability among twin-shared out-of-frame alpha sequences.

The CDR3 is 14 residues long. Trimming took 10 bases from V and 0 from J; bases not matched to a gene: 7. This clonotype was counted many times. Antigen: not known. A universal primer binding site was introduced by template switching. The final cDNA contained unique molecular identifiers. TCRdb called the 5' RACE reads again in MiXCR, with one record for every CDR3 protein. The table lists approximately 700,000 distinct CDR3 sequences, roughly 6% of them singletons, with 1.5% to 2% in the top ten. V usage is TRBV12-3 or TRBV12-4 and J usage is TRBJ2-3, with 7 bases that match TRBD1. Material: naive T cells sorted from blood. The sequence derives from a man younger than 35 in good health. Written as DNA, the CDR3 is TGTGCCACCCGACAGGGTTTGAGCACAGATACGCAGTATTTT. Protein sequence: CATRQGLSTDTQYF.